This T cell receptor (beta chain) was captured by sequencing in a study of blood T cell repertoires in COVID-19. At the level of the study: Acute and convalescent COVID-19 samples came from the United States, Italy and Spain. From T cells, B-cell-depleted T cells, or PBMCs came the material, which was cDNA or gDNA.

Donors were grouped by their self-reported clinical history. Clones were read by immunoSEQ multiplex PCR, and TCRdb kept only the in-frame ones, dropping some. The data contain approximately 220,000 clones, about nine tenths of them seen just once; the ten biggest clones take up more than 3.5%. Per the germline V gene, CDR1 is SGHTA and CDR2 is FQGNSA. Trimming cost V 4 bases and J 3 bases; bases outside gene matches: 1. This CDR3 comprises 13 residues. The sequence derives from a woman aged 40-49 years with acute COVID-19. The sample comprised PBMCs or T cells enriched from blood (not recorded which). The rearrangement links TRBV7-2 to TRBJ1-1; 8 nucleotides match TRBD1. This CDR3 reads CASSSGQDTEAFF. CDR3 bases: TGTGCCAGCAGCTCGGGACAGGACACTGAAGCTTTCTTT.